The clone carrying this TCR beta chain was seen a handful of times. This record belongs to a study of blood T cell repertoires in COVID-19. Turning to the study itself: The samples span acute and convalescent COVID-19 from the United States, Italy and Spain. Sample material is recorded as cDNA or gDNA derived from T cells, B-cell-depleted T cells, or PBMCs.

As handled by the study authors: Researchers report that nucleated cell counts were estimated from reference gene primer amplification. Sequenced by immunoSEQ multiplex PCR; TCRdb stores in-frame clones only, minus some. V, J and clone size are those of that table, while D and trimming were read from the DNA. Of 95,000 or so clones listed, about 80% are singletons. From germline, CDR1 is SGHRS and CDR2 YFSETQ. The CDR3 consists of 12 residues. V lost 4 bases and J 7 bases, leaving 11 bases between the germline ends. The rearrangement uses TRBV5-1 and TRBJ1-2; maybe TRBD1 (6 bases). The sequenced sample consisted of peripheral blood. The receptor's source is a human donor in a cohort sampled during active COVID-19. The CDR3 bases are TGCGCCAGCAGCCCCACAGGGAGTGGCTACACCTTC. Its protein product is CASSPTGSGYTF.